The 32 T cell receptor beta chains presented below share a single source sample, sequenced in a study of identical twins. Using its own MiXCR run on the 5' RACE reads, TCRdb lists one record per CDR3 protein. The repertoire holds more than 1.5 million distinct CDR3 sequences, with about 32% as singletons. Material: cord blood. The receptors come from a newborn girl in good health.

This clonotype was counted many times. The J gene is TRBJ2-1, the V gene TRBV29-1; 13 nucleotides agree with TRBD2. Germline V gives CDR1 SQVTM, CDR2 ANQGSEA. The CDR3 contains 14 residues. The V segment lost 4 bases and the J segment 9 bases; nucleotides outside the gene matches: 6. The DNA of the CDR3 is TGCAGCGTTGGGTCACTAGCGGGAGGGGGTGAGCAGTTCTTC. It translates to CSVGSLAGGGEQFF.

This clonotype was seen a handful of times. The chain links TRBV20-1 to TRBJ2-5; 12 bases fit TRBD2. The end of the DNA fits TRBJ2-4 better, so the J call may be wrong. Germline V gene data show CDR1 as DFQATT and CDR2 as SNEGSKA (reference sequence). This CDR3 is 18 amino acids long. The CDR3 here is CSASSPSGGAGAKNIQYF. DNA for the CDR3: TGCAGTGCTAGTTCCCCTAGCGGGGGGGCGGGAGCCAAAAACATTCAGTACTTC.

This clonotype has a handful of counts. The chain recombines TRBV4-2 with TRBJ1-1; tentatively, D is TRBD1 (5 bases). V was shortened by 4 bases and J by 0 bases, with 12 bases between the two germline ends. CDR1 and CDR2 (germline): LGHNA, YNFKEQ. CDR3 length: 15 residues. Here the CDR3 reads CASSPYKQVNTEAFF. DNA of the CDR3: TGTGCCAGCAGCCCGTATAAACAGGTGAACACTGAAGCTTTCTTT.

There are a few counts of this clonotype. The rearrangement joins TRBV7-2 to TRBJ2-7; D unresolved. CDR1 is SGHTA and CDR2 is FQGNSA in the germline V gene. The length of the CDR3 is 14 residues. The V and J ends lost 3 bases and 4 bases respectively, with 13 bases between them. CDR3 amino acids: CASSFGLGFYEQYF. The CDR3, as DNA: TGTGCCAGCAGCTTCGGGCTGGGTTTTTACGAGCAGTACTTC. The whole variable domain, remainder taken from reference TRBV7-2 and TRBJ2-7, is GAGVSQSPSNKVTEKGKDVELRCDPISGHTALYWYRQSLGQGLEFLIYFQGNSAPDKSGLPSDRFSAERTGGSVSTLTIQRTQQEDSAVYLCASSFGLGFYEQYFGPGTRLTVT.

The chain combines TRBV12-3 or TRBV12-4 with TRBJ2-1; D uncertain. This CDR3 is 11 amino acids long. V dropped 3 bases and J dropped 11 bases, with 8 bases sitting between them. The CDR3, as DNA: TGTGCCAGCAGTTTGCGCACCAAGCAGTTCTTC. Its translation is CASSLRTKQFF.

CDR3 coding DNA: TGTGCCAGCTCACCACTCTTACAGGTATCTGGGGCCAACGTCCTGACTTTC. As protein: CASSPLLQVSGANVLTF. V is TRBV18 and J is TRBJ2-6; maybe TRBD1 (5 bases). Germline CDR1 is KGHSH and CDR2 is LQKENI. V was cut by 1 base and J by 1 base, with 11 bases left in between. The CDR3 sequence is 17 residues long.

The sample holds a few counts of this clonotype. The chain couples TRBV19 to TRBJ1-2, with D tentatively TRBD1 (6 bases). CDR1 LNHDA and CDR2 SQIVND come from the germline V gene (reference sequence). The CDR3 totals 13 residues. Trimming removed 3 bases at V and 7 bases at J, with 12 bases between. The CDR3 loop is CASSIDRWGGYTF. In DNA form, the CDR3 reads TGTGCCAGTAGTATTGACAGGTGGGGTGGCTACACCTTC.

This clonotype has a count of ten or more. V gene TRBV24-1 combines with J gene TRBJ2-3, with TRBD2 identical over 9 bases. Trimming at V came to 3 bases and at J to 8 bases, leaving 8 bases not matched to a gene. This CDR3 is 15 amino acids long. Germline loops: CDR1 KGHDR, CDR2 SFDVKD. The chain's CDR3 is CATSDGTSPQGTQYF. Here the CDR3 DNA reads TGTGCCACCAGTGATGGGACTAGCCCGCAGGGTACGCAGTATTTT.

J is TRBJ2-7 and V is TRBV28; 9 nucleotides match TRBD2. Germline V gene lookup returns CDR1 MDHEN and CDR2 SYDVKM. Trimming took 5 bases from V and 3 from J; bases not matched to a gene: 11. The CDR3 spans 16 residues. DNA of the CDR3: TGTGCCAGCAGTCCCCTGGGTAGCGGGAGACTCTACGAGCAGTACTTC. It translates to CASSPLGSGRLYEQYF.

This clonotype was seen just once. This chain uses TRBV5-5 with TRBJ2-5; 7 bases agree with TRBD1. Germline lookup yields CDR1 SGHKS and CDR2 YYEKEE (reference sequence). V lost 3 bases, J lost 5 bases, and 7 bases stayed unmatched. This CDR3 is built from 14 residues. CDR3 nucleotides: TGTGCCAGCAGCTGGCCCCCAGGGGGTGAGACCCAGTACTTC. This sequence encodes CASSWPPGGETQYF.

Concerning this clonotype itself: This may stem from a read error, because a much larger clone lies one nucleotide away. The CDR3 is CASSQGTSGGCTDTQYF. The CDR3 nucleotides are TGTGCCAGCAGCCAGGGGACTAGCGGGGGTTGCACAGATACGCAGTATTTT. The chain employs TRBV3-1 and TRBJ2-3; TRBD2 matches at 14 bases. The CDR3 totals 17 residues. Germline V CDR1 and CDR2: LGHDT, YNNKEL (reference sequence). The trim removed 3 bases at V and 1 base at J, leaving 3 bases unmatched.

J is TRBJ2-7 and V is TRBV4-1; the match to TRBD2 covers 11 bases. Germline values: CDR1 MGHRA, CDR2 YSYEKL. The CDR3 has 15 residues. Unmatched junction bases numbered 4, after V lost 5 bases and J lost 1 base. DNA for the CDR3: TGCGCCAGCAGCATAGCGGGAGGGGGTTCCTACGAGCAGTACTTC. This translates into CASSIAGGGSYEQYF.

This chain's CDR3 is CASSTTTATNEQFF. The CDR3 DNA is TGTGCCAGCAGCACTACTACGGCGACTAATGAGCAGTTCTTC. The V and J genes are TRBV7-2 and TRBJ2-1; D not certain. Germline values: CDR1 SGHTA, CDR2 FQGNSA. The CDR3 is 14 amino acids. The V gene lost 5 bases and the J gene lost 7 bases, with 15 bases spanning the gap.

The CDR3 bases are TGCAGTGCTGGGACTGCTTACAATGAGCAGTTCTTC. It translates to CSAGTAYNEQFF. This chain uses TRBV20-1 with TRBJ2-1; D perhaps matches TRBD2 (6 bases). The length of the CDR3 is 12 residues. Germline lookup yields CDR1 DFQATT and CDR2 SNEGSKA (reference sequence). Trimming took off 5 bases at V and 4 bases at J, with 9 bases between the two ends.

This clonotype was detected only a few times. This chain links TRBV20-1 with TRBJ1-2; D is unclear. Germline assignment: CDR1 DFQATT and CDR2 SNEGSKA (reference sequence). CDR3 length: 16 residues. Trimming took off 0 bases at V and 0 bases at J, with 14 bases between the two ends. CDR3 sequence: CSARDLMAAANYGYTF. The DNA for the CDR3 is TGCAGTGCTAGAGATCTCATGGCGGCCGCTAACTATGGCTACACCTTC.

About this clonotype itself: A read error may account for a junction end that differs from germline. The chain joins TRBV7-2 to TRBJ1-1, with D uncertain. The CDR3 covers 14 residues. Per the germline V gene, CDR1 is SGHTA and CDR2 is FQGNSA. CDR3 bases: TGCGCCAGCAGCTTTAACCAGGACGGGACTGAAGCTTTCTTT. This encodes CASSFNQDGTEAFF. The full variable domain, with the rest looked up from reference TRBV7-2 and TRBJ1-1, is GAGVSQSPSNKVTEKGKDVELRCDPISGHTALYWYRQSLGQGLEFLIYFQGNSAPDKSGLPSDRFSAERTGGSVSTLTIQRTQQEDSAVYLCASSFNQDGTEAFFGQGTRLTVV.

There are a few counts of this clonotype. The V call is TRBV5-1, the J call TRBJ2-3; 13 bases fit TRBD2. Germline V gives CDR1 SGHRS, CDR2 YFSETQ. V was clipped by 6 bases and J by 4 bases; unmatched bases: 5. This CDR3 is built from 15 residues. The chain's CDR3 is CASMVTSGGSDTQYF. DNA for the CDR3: TGCGCCAGCATGGTGACTAGCGGGGGGTCAGATACGCAGTATTTT.

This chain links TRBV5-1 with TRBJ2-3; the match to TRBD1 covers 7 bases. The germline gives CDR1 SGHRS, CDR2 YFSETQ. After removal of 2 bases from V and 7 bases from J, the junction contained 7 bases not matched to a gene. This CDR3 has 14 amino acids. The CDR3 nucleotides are TGCGCCAGCAGCTTAGAGATGACAGGGAATACGCAGTATTTT. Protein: CASSLEMTGNTQYF.

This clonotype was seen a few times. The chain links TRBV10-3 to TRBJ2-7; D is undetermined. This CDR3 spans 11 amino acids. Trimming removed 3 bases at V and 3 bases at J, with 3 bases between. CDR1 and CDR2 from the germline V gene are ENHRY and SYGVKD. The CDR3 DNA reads TGTGCCATCAGTGAACACTACGAGCAGTACTTC. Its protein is CAISEHYEQYF.

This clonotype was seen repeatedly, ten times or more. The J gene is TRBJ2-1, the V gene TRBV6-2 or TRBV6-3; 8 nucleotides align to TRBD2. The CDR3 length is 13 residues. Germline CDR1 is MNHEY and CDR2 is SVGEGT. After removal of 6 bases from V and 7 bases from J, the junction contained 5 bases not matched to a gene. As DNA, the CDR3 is TGTGCCAGCAGCCGGACTAGCCCAAATGAGCAGTTCTTC. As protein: CASSRTSPNEQFF.

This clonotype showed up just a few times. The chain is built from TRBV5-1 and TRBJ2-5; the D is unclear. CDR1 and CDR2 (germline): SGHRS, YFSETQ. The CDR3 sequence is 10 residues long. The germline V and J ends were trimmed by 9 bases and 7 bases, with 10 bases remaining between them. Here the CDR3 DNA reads TGCGCCAACCTTGGTCGGACCCAGTACTTC. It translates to CANLGRTQYF.

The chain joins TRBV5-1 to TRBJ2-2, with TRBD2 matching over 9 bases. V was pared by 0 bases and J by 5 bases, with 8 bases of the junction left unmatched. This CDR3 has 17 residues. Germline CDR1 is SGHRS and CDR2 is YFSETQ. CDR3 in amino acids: CASSLALAGGPTGELFF. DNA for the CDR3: TGCGCCAGCAGCTTGGCCCTGGCGGGGGGGCCTACCGGGGAGCTGTTTTTT.

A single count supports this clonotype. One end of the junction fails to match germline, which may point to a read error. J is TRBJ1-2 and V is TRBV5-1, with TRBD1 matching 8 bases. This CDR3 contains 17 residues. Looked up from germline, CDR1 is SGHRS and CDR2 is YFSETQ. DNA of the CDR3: TGCGCCAGCAGCTTGGATCCCAGGGGGCCAGCTAACTATGACTACACCTTC. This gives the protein CASSLDPRGPANYDYTF. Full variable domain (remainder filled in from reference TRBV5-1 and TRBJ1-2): KAGVTQTPRYLIKTRGQQVTLSCSPISGHRSVSWYQQTPGQGLQFLFEYFSETQRNKGNFPGRFSGRQFSNSRSEMNVSTLELGDSALYLCASSLDPRGPANYDYTFGSGTRLTVV.

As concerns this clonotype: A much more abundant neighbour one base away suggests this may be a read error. The CDR3 here is CASNRDREYLEQLF. The CDR3 nucleotides read TGTGCCAGCAACCGGGACAGGGAGTACCTTGAGCAGCTCTTC. This rearrangement joins TRBV6-2 or TRBV6-3 to TRBJ2-1, with 9 nucleotides matching TRBD1. CDR3 length equals 14 residues. Germline assignment: CDR1 MNHEY and CDR2 SVGEGT.

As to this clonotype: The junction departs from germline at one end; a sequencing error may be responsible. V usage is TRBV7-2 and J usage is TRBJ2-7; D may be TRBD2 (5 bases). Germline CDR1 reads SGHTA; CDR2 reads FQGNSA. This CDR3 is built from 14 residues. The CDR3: CVSIKGSEGAEQYF. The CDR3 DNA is TGTGTCAGCATCAAGGGCAGTGAGGGAGCCGAGCAGTACTTC.

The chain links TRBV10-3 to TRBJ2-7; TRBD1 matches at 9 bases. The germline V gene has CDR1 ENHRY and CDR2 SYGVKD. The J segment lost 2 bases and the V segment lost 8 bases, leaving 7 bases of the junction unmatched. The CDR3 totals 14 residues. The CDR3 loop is CAIRDRGTPYEQYF. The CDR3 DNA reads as TGTGCCATCCGCGACAGGGGGACCCCCTACGAGCAGTACTTC.

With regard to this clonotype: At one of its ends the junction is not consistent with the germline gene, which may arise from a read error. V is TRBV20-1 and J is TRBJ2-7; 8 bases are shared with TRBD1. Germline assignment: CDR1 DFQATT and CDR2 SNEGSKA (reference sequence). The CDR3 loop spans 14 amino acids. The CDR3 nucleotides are TGCAGTGCTGCCCCGACAGGGGTTCCCTACGGGCAGTACTTC. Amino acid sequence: CSAAPTGVPYGQYF.

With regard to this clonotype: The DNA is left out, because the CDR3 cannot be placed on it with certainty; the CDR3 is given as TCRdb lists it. The CDR3: CASSFPYNEQFFGPGTGWEKLFF. The V and J genes are TRBV28 and TRBJ1-4; the table gives TRBD1 as D, unverified against the DNA. Germline V lookup: CDR1 MDHEN, CDR2 SYDVKM. The CDR3 numbers 23 amino acids, ends counted.

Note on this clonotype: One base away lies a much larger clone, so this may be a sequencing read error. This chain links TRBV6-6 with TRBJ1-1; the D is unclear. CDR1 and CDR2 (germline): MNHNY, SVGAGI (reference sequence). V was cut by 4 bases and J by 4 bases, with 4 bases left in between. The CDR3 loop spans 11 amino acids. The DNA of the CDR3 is TGTGCCAGCAGTTGGGTCACTGAAGCTTTCTTT. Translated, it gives CASSWVTEAFF.

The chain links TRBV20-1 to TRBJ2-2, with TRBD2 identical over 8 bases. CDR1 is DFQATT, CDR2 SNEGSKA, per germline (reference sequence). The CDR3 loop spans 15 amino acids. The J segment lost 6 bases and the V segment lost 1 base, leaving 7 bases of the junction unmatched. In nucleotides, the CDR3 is TGCAGTGCTAGAGTGGCGGGGGGCTTGGCCGGGGAGCTGTTTTTT. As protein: CSARVAGGLAGELFF.

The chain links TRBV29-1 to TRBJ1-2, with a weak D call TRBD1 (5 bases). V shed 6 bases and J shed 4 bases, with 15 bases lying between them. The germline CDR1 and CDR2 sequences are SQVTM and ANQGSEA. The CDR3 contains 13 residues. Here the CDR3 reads CSVSGPRSYGYTF. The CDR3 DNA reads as TGCAGCGTCTCAGGGCCTAGGAGCTATGGCTACACCTTC.

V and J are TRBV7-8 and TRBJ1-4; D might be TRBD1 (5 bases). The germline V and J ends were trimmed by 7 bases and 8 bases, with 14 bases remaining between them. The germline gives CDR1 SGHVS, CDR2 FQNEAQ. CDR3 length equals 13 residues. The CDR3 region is CASTPGTAEKLFF. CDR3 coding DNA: TGTGCCAGCACCCCGGGGACCGCCGAAAAACTGTTTTTT.